A single sample gave rise to the 17 T cell receptor beta chains below, sequenced in a study of shared clonotypes between healthy human individuals. Libraries were prepared by immunoSEQ multiplex PCR; TCRdb keeps only in-frame clonotypes and omits some of them. The sample comprises 2.3 million or so clones, roughly 93% of which are singletons, and roughly 0.36% rests with the top ten. Sequenced input: naive CD4+ T cells from PBMCs. Regarding subset: CD45RA+ positively selected. The receptor source for this set is a man in his late teens or twenties in good health. Some clones in this sample may be carry-over from other donors' samples.

Concerning this clone itself: Distinct nucleotide sequences in the sample also encode this CDR3. The chain recombines TRBV5-1 with TRBJ2-7, with TRBD2 matching over 9 bases. CDR3 length: 15 amino acids. Germline V gives CDR1 SGHRS, CDR2 YFSETQ. Trimming cost V 0 bases and J 5 bases; bases outside gene matches: 6. CDR3 sequence reads: CASSLALAGVNEQYF. Written as DNA, the CDR3 is TGCGCCAGCAGCTTGGCGTTAGCGGGAGTCAACGAGCAGTACTTC.

V gene TRBV7-8 combines with J gene TRBJ1-1; D is unresolved. The CDR3 length is 12 residues. CDR1 is SGHVS and CDR2 is FQNEAQ in the germline V gene. V was shortened by 5 bases and J by 0 bases, with 4 bases between the two germline ends. DNA of the CDR3: TGTGCCAGCAGCCCAATGAACACTGAAGCTTTCTTT. Protein product: CASSPMNTEAFF.

The V and J genes are TRBV4-2 and TRBJ2-3; the D call may be TRBD1 or TRBD2 (6 bases each). The V and J ends lost 3 bases and 1 base respectively, with 14 bases between them. The CDR3 runs 16 residues. CDR1 is LGHNA and CDR2 is YNFKEQ in the germline V gene. The CDR3 protein is CASSHPGGGRTDTQYF. For the CDR3, the DNA is TGTGCCAGCAGCCACCCCGGGGGCGGGCGCACAGATACGCAGTATTTT.

The J gene is TRBJ1-5, the V gene TRBV5-4, with a tentative D call TRBD1 (6 bases). The CDR3 has 13 amino acids. Germline V CDR1 and CDR2: SGHNT, YYREEE (reference sequence). The V gene lost 0 bases and the J gene lost 15 bases, with 16 bases spanning the gap. The CDR3 DNA is TGTGCCAGCAGCTTGGATGTCGGGGGCGAAGGGCATTTT. Translating gives CASSLDVGGEGHF.

V and J are TRBV6-6 and TRBJ2-7; D remains unclear. V was shortened by 0 bases and J by 0 bases, with 12 bases between the two germline ends. The CDR3 totals 16 residues. Germline V lookup: CDR1 MNHNY, CDR2 SVGAGI (reference sequence). DNA of the CDR3: TGTGCCAGCAGTTACTCTGGCTCCCGGAGCTCCTACGAGCAGTACTTC. Protein: CASSYSGSRSSYEQYF.

This chain links TRBV5-4 with TRBJ1-1, with 7 bases identical to TRBD1. V was pared by 4 bases and J by 3 bases, with 21 bases of the junction left unmatched. This CDR3 has 19 residues. Germline V gene sequence: CDR1 SGHNT, CDR2 YYREEE (reference sequence). In nucleotides, the CDR3 is TGTGCCAGCAGCCAAGTTCAACGACAGGGCTACCCGGAGGACACTGAAGCTTTCTTT. It specifies CASSQVQRQGYPEDTEAFF.

The sample holds one count of this clone. This chain links TRBV10-3 with TRBJ1-5; possible D gene TRBD1, 5 bases. The CDR3 length is 17 residues. Trimming removed 4 bases from V and 1 base from J, with 17 bases in between. Germline V gene data show CDR1 as ENHRY and CDR2 as SYGVKD. The CDR3 loop reads CAISAGRSGQSNQPQHF. CDR3 coding DNA: TGTGCCATCAGTGCGGGACGATCCGGGCAGAGCAATCAGCCCCAGCATTTT.

The J gene is TRBJ1-1, the V gene TRBV6-1; D not resolved. The CDR3 spans 13 residues. V dropped 5 bases and J dropped 2 bases, with 9 bases sitting between them. Germline-derived CDR1 and CDR2 are MNHNS and SASEGT. The CDR3 sequence: CASSLGGNTEAFF. The CDR3 region has the DNA TGTGCCAGCAGTCTCGGAGGTAACACTGAAGCTTTCTTT.

The rearrangement joins TRBV7-6 to TRBJ2-7; TRBD2 aligns across 9 bases. Germline V CDR1 and CDR2: SGHVS, FNYEAQ. CDR3 length: 17 amino acids. J lost 3 bases, V lost 5 bases, and 14 bases had no gene match. CDR3 region: CASSLSGLSGRIYEQYF. The DNA for the CDR3 is TGTGCCAGCAGCCTCTCGGGACTTAGCGGGAGAATCTACGAGCAGTACTTC.

This clone was seen just once. CDR3 bases: TGCGCCAGCAGCTTAGGACTAGCGGGAGGAGTCTTAGAGACCCAGTACTTC. This encodes CASSLGLAGGVLETQYF. The rearrangement joins TRBV5-1 to TRBJ2-5; TRBD2 aligns across 14 bases. The CDR3 extends over 17 amino acids. Looked up from germline, CDR1 is SGHRS and CDR2 is YFSETQ. The J segment lost 4 bases and the V segment lost 2 bases, leaving 7 bases of the junction unmatched.

About this clone: Distinct nucleotide sequences in the sample also encode this CDR3. The gene calls are TRBV28 and TRBJ2-7, with 7 nucleotides matching TRBD1. Germline V gene lookup returns CDR1 MDHEN and CDR2 SYDVKM. This CDR3 comprises 14 residues. V lost 5 bases and J lost 2; bases outside the gene matches: 6. In DNA form, the CDR3 reads TGTGCCAGCAGTCTGAGGGGGCCAACCTACGAGCAGTACTTC. It is translated as CASSLRGPTYEQYF.

The chain has TRBV28 and TRBJ2-1; D remains ambiguous. The CDR3 runs 14 residues. Trimming shortened V by 3 bases and J by 3 bases, and 9 bases separated the two germline ends. Germline loops: CDR1 MDHEN, CDR2 SYDVKM. In DNA, the CDR3 is TGTGCCAGCAGTTTTGTGGACCGCTACAATGAGCAGTTCTTC. Its protein product is CASSFVDRYNEQFF. The full variable domain, completed using reference TRBV28 and TRBJ2-1, is DVKVTQSSRYLVKRTGEKVFLECVQDMDHENMFWYRQDPGLGLRLIYFSYDVKMKEKGDIPEGYSVSREKKERFSLILESASTNQTSMYLCASSFVDRYNEQFFGPGTRLTVL.

This clone was seen only once. The V gene is TRBV5-4, the J gene TRBJ2-1; D not certain. This CDR3 spans 15 amino acids. Trimming removed 10 bases at V and 0 bases at J, with 17 bases between. The germline gives CDR1 SGHNT, CDR2 YYREEE (reference sequence). CDR3 sequence (DNA): TGTGCCCTCTCGGCAGGCCTGAGCTCCTACAATGAGCAGTTCTTC. Its translation: CALSAGLSSYNEQFF.

This sequence joins TRBV7-9 and TRBJ1-2; D remains unclear. The CDR3 loop spans 12 amino acids. From germline, CDR1 is SEHNR and CDR2 FQNEAQ (reference sequence). V lost 5 bases to trimming and J lost 8 bases, with 12 bases between them. The DNA of the CDR3 is TGTGCCAGCAGCACCATGGGCGGCGGCTACACCTTC. This encodes CASSTMGGGYTF.

The sample holds a few counts of this clone. The V call is TRBV29-1, the J call TRBJ1-1; no definite D call. CDR1 is SQVTM, CDR2 ANQGSEA, per germline. V was pared by 6 bases and J by 0 bases, with 11 bases between. This CDR3 contains 13 residues. DNA for the CDR3: TGCAGCGTGGGAGGTTCCTTGAACACTGAAGCTTTCTTT. It yields the protein CSVGGSLNTEAFF.

The CDR3: CASSQDGAGGGEQYF. CDR3 sequence (DNA): TGCGCCAGCAGCCAAGATGGGGCAGGAGGTGGGGAGCAGTACTTC. This chain uses TRBV4-1 with TRBJ2-7; D assignment may be TRBD1 or TRBD2 (5 bases each). This CDR3 is built from 15 residues. Germline V gives CDR1 MGHRA, CDR2 YSYEKL. V shed 0 bases and J shed 7 bases, with 16 bases lying between them.

The chain links TRBV5-6 to TRBJ2-2, with 8 bases fitting TRBD1. The CDR3 is 16 amino acids. Trimming took 0 bases from V and 7 from J; bases not matched to a gene: 8. CDR1 is SGHDT, CDR2 YYEEEE, per germline. In DNA, the CDR3 is TGTGCCAGCAGCTTGGACGTCCAGGGGGCGAGCGGGGAGCTGTTTTTT. Its translation: CASSLDVQGASGELFF.